A selection of T cell receptor beta chains follows, all from one sample in a study of OX40 agonist ivuxolimab in advanced cancers. Assay: immunoSEQ multiplex PCR; the TCRdb copy retains only in-frame clones and omits some. The profile shows around 84,000 clones, around 90% of them singletons. The sequences come from CD4+ or CD8+ T cells sorted from blood, collected in a trial of the OX40 agonist ivuxolimab. The receptors originated from an adult with an advanced solid tumor such as melanoma, head and neck, liver or kidney cancer. CDR3s include the opening cysteine and the closing phenylalanine or tryptophan. D genes are given only for firm matches. The size of a clone is reported for some rows only, either as once, few or many, or as a class for expanded clones.

clone size,J gene,D gene,CDR3 length,V gene,CDR3 DNA,CDR3 protein
.,TRBJ1-1,.,13,TRBV10-2,TGCGCCAGCAGTGACTGGGTTAACACTGAAGCTTTCTTT,CASSDWVNTEAFF
.,TRBJ1-1,.,13,TRBV7-2,TGTGCCAGCAGCGCGGCTGGGGGGACGGAAGCTTTCTTT,CASSAAGGTEAFF
.,TRBJ2-5,TRBD1,14,TRBV6-6,TGTGCCAGCAGTGCCCGACAGGGGGGAGAGACCCAGTACTTC,CASSARQGGETQYF
.,TRBJ2-7,TRBD2,15,TRBV11-2,TGTGCCAGCAGCCCGACTAGCGGGGGGGCGAACGAGCAGTACTTC,CASSPTSGGANEQYF
once,TRBJ1-1,.,16,TRBV6-6,TGTGCCAGCAGCTCCCTATTAAAAGGGATCAACACTGAAGCTTTCTTT,CASSSLLKGINTEAFF
.,TRBJ2-5,.,16,TRBV4-1,TGCGCCAGCAGCCAAGATCCCAGCGTGTTCCAAGAGACCCAGTACTTC,CASSQDPSVFQETQYF
.,TRBJ1-4,.,15,TRBV4-1,TGCGCCAGCAGCCCCAGTGGTACAACTAATGAAAAACTGTTTTTT,CASSPSGTTNEKLFF
.,TRBJ2-3,.,15,TRBV7-2,TGTGCCAGCAGCTCTGGACAGGACTACACAGATACGCAGTATTTT,CASSSGQDYTDTQYF
.,TRBJ2-7,.,13,TRBV28,TGTGCCAGCAGGAGGACCGATACCTACGAGCAGTACTTC,CASRRTDTYEQYF
.,TRBJ1-4,TRBD1,15,TRBV4-2,TGTGCCAGCAGCTTGCGGACAGGGGATAATGAAAAACTGTTTTTT,CASSLRTGDNEKLFF
.,TRBJ2-7,TRBD2,15,TRBV10-2,TGCGCCAGCAGACCCGGGGGTAGCGGGGGCTACGAGCAGTACTTC,CASRPGGSGGYEQYF
.,TRBJ2-5,.,13,TRBV10-3,TGTGCCATCAGTGACGGCACAGGCGAGACCCAGTACTTC,CAISDGTGETQYF
once,TRBJ1-2,.,13,TRBV4-1,TGCGCCAGCAGCCAATCCCGGGACTATGGCTACACCTTC,CASSQSRDYGYTF
.,TRBJ2-5,TRBD2,15,TRBV5-4,TGTGCCAGCAGCCCCCAGCTAGCGGGAGTGGAGACCCAGTACTTC,CASSPQLAGVETQYF
.,TRBJ1-4,TRBD1,14,TRBV18,TGTGCCAGCTCAGCCGGGACAGCTAATGAAAAACTGTTTTTT,CASSAGTANEKLFF
.,TRBJ1-3,.,15,TRBV30,TGTGCCTGGGTCAGGGACTTCAGCTCTGGAAACACCATATATTTT,CAWVRDFSSGNTIYF
few,TRBJ2-7,TRBD1,13,TRBV6-1,TGTGCCAGCAGGGACAGGGGAACCTACGAGCAGTACTTC,CASRDRGTYEQYF
.,TRBJ2-5,.,14,TRBV10-1,TGCGCCAGCAGCCCGGGCCAGGTAACGGAGACCCAGTACTTC,CASSPGQVTETQYF
.,TRBJ2-3,TRBD2,16,TRBV5-4,TGTGCCAGCAGCTCCCCCAGCGGGGGAAGCACAGATACGCAGTATTTT,CASSSPSGGSTDTQYF
once,TRBJ1-5,.,15,TRBV10-3,TGTGCCATCAGTGCACGGGTGGCAGGCAATCAGCCCCAGCATTTT,CAISARVAGNQPQHF
.,TRBJ2-5,.,14,TRBV5-4,TGTGCCAGCAGCTTGGGAGGGGTCGGCGAGACCCAGTACTTC,CASSLGGVGETQYF
.,TRBJ1-3,.,14,TRBV28,TGTGCCAGCAGATCCCCGGCCTCTGGAAACACCATATATTTT,CASRSPASGNTIYF
.,TRBJ2-4,.,15,TRBV6-1,TGTGCCAGCACCTGGACCGACGGCTCGGGAAACATTCAGTACTTC,CASTWTDGSGNIQYF
.,TRBJ2-7,TRBD2,15,TRBV7-2,TGTGCCAGCAGCCGAGAAGCGGGGGGTTCCTACGAGCAGTACTTC,CASSREAGGSYEQYF
once,TRBJ1-1,.,14,TRBV7-9,TGTGCCAGCAGCCTCCAGGCAGGGAACACTGAAGCTTTCTTT,CASSLQAGNTEAFF
.,TRBJ2-5,.,13,TRBV5-6,TGTGCCAGCAGCTTGGGTCGCCGAGAGACCCAGTACTTC,CASSLGRRETQYF
.,TRBJ2-7,TRBD2,16,TRBV6-5,TGTGCCAGCAGTTACCCCCCCCGGGACTACGTCTACGAGCAGTACTTC,CASSYPPRDYVYEQYF
once,TRBJ1-2,.,11,TRBV28,TGTGCCAGCAGTGGGAGTTATGGCTACACCTTC,CASSGSYGYTF
.,TRBJ1-2,.,16,TRBV6-5,TGTGCCAGCAGTTACTCCGCCGGGACCACTTCCTATGGCTACACCTTC,CASSYSAGTTSYGYTF
.,TRBJ2-2,.,13,TRBV10-2,TGCGCCAGCCAAAAAGGGGTACCCGGGGAGCTGTTTTTT,CASQKGVPGELFF
.,TRBJ1-2,.,11,TRBV6-5,TGTGCCAGCAGTTCCCTATATGGCTACACCTTC,CASSSLYGYTF
.,TRBJ2-7,TRBD1,13,TRBV11-1,TGTGCCAGCAGTTCCGACAGGGGGCGCGAGCAGTACTTC,CASSSDRGREQYF
.,TRBJ2-6,.,17,TRBV5-1,TGCGCCAGCAGCTTGCCCAAGAGGGCCTCTGGGGCCAACGTCCTGACTTTC,CASSLPKRASGANVLTF
once,TRBJ1-1,.,14,TRBV2,TGTGCCAGCACTCCGGGCAGGGGGAACACTGAAGCTTTCTTT,CASTPGRGNTEAFF
.,TRBJ2-5,.,15,TRBV7-9,TGTGCCAGCAGCTTGCAGTTGGGGGACCAAGAGACCCAGTACTTC,CASSLQLGDQETQYF
.,TRBJ2-1,.,14,TRBV6-4,TGTGCCAGCGGTAGTCAAAGACAGGACAATGAGCAGTTCTTC,CASGSQRQDNEQFF
.,TRBJ1-2,.,14,TRBV4-1,TGCGCCAGCAGCCAAGATTCCAAAAACTATGGCTACACCTTC,CASSQDSKNYGYTF
.,TRBJ2-2,TRBD2,16,TRBV19,TGTGCCAGTAGTTCACTACCGACTAGCGGGAGCGGGGAGCTGTTTTTT,CASSSLPTSGSGELFF
once,TRBJ2-1,TRBD1,14,TRBV11-3,TGTGCCAGCAGCCCGGGACAGCCTTACAATGAGCAGTTCTTC,CASSPGQPYNEQFF
.,TRBJ1-2,.,15,TRBV5-7,TGTGCCAGCAGCACAACAGGGTGGGGCATCTATGGCTACACCTTC,CASSTTGWGIYGYTF
few,TRBJ1-5,TRBD1,15,TRBV6-6,TGTGCCAGCAGGGACAGGGCAACGGGGAATCAGCCCCAGCATTTT,CASRDRATGNQPQHF
.,TRBJ2-1,.,11,TRBV9,TGTGCCAGCAGCGTCGACAGTGAGCAGTTCTTC,CASSVDSEQFF
.,TRBJ2-3,.,19,TRBV2,TGTGCCAGCAGTGAAGCGTATCGGAGTAGTCGGGCCGTAACAGATACGCAGTATTTT,CASSEAYRSSRAVTDTQYF
once,TRBJ1-1,.,14,TRBV6-1,TGTGCCAGCAGTGAACACCGGGCTGTCACTGAAGCTTTCTTT,CASSEHRAVTEAFF
.,TRBJ2-4,.,14,TRBV6-1,TGTGCCAGCTCGACAGCCCTAGCCAAAAACATTCAGTACTTC,CASSTALAKNIQYF
.,TRBJ1-2,TRBD1,13,TRBV19,TGTGCCAGTAGTATTCAGGGGGCGCAGGGCTACACCTTC,CASSIQGAQGYTF
.,TRBJ2-7,TRBD2,17,TRBV7-6,TGTGCCAGCAGCTTAGGTACGACTAGCGGGAGTTCCTACGAGCAGTACTTC,CASSLGTTSGSSYEQYF
.,TRBJ2-2,.,16,TRBV21-1,TGTGCCAGCACCCCCCGATGTGGGATAGGTACCGGGGAGCTGTTTTTT,CASTPRCGIGTGELFF
few,TRBJ1-1,.,14,TRBV7-8,TGTGCCAGCAGCCGTCGGGGGCGGACAATTGAAGCTTTCTTT,CASSRRGRTIEAFF
.,TRBJ2-1,.,12,TRBV6-6,TGTGCCAGCAGTTACGTGAAGGATGAGCAGTTCTTC,CASSYVKDEQFF
once,TRBJ1-3,.,13,TRBV5-6,TGTGCCAGCAGCTTGTCCCGGGGGACCACCATATATTTT,CASSLSRGTTIYF
.,TRBJ2-7,.,16,TRBV11-3,TGTGCCAGCAGCCAACAACCGGGATTAGGGGCGTACGAGCAGTACTTC,CASSQQPGLGAYEQYF